The rows below give T cell receptor beta chains drawn from one sample of a study of molecular identifiers for immune sequencing clone quantification. In TCRdb, the PCR reads were re-called with MiXCR into one record per CDR3 protein. The table records about 12,000 distinct CDR3 sequences, around 19% of them present only once. Sequences were obtained from naive CD8+ T cells from blood, with Jurkat cell RNA spiked in. These receptors were taken from a human donor in good health. Some libraries in this study had Jurkat cell RNA spiked in. Both conserved end residues are part of each CDR3.

CDR3: CASSITGELFF
V: TRBV12-3/TRBV12-4

CDR3: CASSDRPYSGNTIYF
V: TRBV27

CDR3: CASTRRYRQGNQPQHF
V: TRBV10-1

CDR3: CASSPRTAHEKLFF
V: TRBV11-3

CDR3: CASSYSVGYEQYF
V: TRBV6-2/TRBV6-3

CDR3: CASSFGQGESYEQYF
V: TRBV7-6

CDR3: CASSRGPEQYF
V: TRBV6-5

CDR3: CASSQKTGGWDTGELFF
V: TRBV3-1

CDR3: CSVEVFDWGNTIYF
V: TRBV29-1

CDR3: CASSFLGLAGETDTQYF
V: TRBV28

CDR3: CAWSGSSDTQYF
V: TRBV30

CDR3: CASSFFSGANVLTF
V: TRBV27

CDR3: CASSLRGEKLFF
V: TRBV12-3/TRBV12-4

CDR3: CASSQDLAGGPDTQYF
V: TRBV4-3

CDR3: CATSDSIGKPPSEQFF
V: TRBV24-1

CDR3: CASSLARRGGGYEQYF
V: TRBV7-9

CDR3: CASSQDRFGSPGELFF
V: TRBV4-3

CDR3: CASSPQGVHEQFF
V: TRBV19

CDR3: CASSQLGVGQEQYF
V: TRBV28

CDR3: CASSSFFRDGRDNEQFF
V: TRBV7-6

CDR3: CASSPTHSGSGQETQYF
V: TRBV7-9

CDR3: CASAWTGDGNQPQHF
V: TRBV27

CDR3: CATSDPDQGPNNEQFF
V: TRBV24-1

CDR3: CASSPGTGAYEQYF
V: TRBV7-6

CDR3: CSARDRSFLASIQETQYF
V: TRBV20-1

CDR3: CASSTGLAAEQFF
V: TRBV19

CDR3: CASSLPYETGGREPQYF
V: TRBV28

CDR3: CASSLSLQESQYF
V: TRBV7-2

CDR3: CASSFGVDLLAPLHF
V: TRBV5-4

CDR3: CASSLGQGDPGFF
V: TRBV4-1

CDR3: CATQGLAGGNEQFF
V: TRBV24-1

CDR3: CAIRDKQNTEAFF
V: TRBV10-3

CDR3: CASSHNPVQESSGRCTWNEQFF
V: TRBV23-1

CDR3: CASSLGDTEAFF
V: TRBV13

CDR3: CASKGTSGGNTGELFF
V: TRBV19